The next 12 T cell receptor beta chains were all read from a single sample in a study of cytomegalovirus exposure and HLA in healthy donors. Researchers ran the PCR with 60 Vbeta and 13 Jbeta primers. Generated by immunoSEQ multiplex PCR, the TCRdb table keeps only in-frame clones and is missing some. The sample holds about 95,000 clones, 78% seen once. The sequenced material came from PBMCs. The origin of the receptors is a woman in her thirties or forties in good health and CMV-seropositive.

This clone was counted a few times. This chain links TRBV4-1 with TRBJ2-5, with a tentative D call TRBD1 (6 bases). The DNA end lines up better with TRBJ2-7; the J call may be wrong. The CDR3 covers 13 residues. Germline V gene data show CDR1 as MGHRA and CDR2 as YSYEKL. CDR3 in amino acids: CASSGVGSYEQYF. The CDR3 DNA follows: TGCGCCAGCTCAGGGGTGGGTTCCTACGAGCAGTACTTC.

This sequence joins TRBV11-2 and TRBJ1-2; TRBD1 matches at 11 bases. J was trimmed by 5 bases and V by 5 bases; bases with no gene match: 4. Per germline, CDR1 SGHAT and CDR2 FQNNGV. The length of the CDR3 is 14 residues. The CDR3 protein is CASSIGQGAYGYTF. CDR3 coding DNA: TGTGCCAGCAGCATCGGACAGGGGGCGTATGGCTACACCTTC.

The chain recombines TRBV4-1 with TRBJ2-7, with TRBD2 as a possible D gene (6 bases). Per the germline V gene, CDR1 is MGHRA and CDR2 is YSYEKL. The CDR3 has 18 residues. V lost 3 bases and J lost 4, with 25 bases in between. CDR3 sequence reads: CASSHLKNLPGRRYEQYF. DNA for the CDR3: TGCGCCAGCAGCCACCTCAAAAATCTTCCCGGGAGAAGGTACGAGCAGTACTTC.

The chain links TRBV5-1 to TRBJ2-3, with TRBD2 matching over 7 bases. CDR1 SGHRS and CDR2 YFSETQ come from the germline V gene. V dropped 2 bases and J dropped 0; count of bases not matched to a gene: 3. This CDR3 region has 15 residues. The CDR3 sequence: CASSFLRESTDTQYF. DNA of the CDR3: TGCGCCAGCAGCTTTTTGCGGGAGAGCACAGATACGCAGTATTTT.

This chain connects TRBV10-3 to TRBJ2-7; possible D gene TRBD1, 6 bases. CDR3 length equals 14 residues. The V gene lost 6 bases and the J gene lost 1 base, with 13 bases spanning the gap. Germline-derived CDR1 and CDR2 are ENHRY and SYGVKD. CDR3: CAIRATGISYEQYF. As DNA, the CDR3 is TGTGCCATCAGGGCTACAGGGATTTCCTACGAGCAGTACTTC.

This clone was seen more than once but under ten times. CDR3 protein: CASSQGNTDNYGYTF. In nucleotides, the CDR3 is TGCGCCAGCAGCCAAGGGAACACAGATAACTATGGCTACACCTTC. This chain links TRBV4-1 with TRBJ1-2, with unresolved D. Per germline, CDR1 MGHRA and CDR2 YSYEKL. This CDR3 has 15 residues. V was pared by 1 base and J by 1 base, with 10 bases between.

This clone showed up just once. The J gene is TRBJ2-6, the V gene TRBV9; D is perhaps TRBD2 (7 bases). The CDR3 runs to 17 residues. Germline V gene data show CDR1 as SGDLS and CDR2 as YYNGEE. V shed 0 bases and J shed 0 bases, with 10 bases lying between them. The chain's CDR3 is CASSVVRGGSGANVLTF. In nucleotides, the CDR3 is TGTGCCAGCAGCGTAGTTAGGGGGGGCTCTGGGGCCAACGTCCTGACTTTC.

The chain combines TRBV6-6 with TRBJ2-7; D perhaps matches TRBD1 (6 bases). V was shortened by 3 bases and J by 2 bases, with 11 bases between the two germline ends. The V gene's germline CDR1 is MNHNY and CDR2 SVGAGI (reference sequence). The CDR3 sequence is 14 residues long. CDR3 in amino acids: CASSYLTGPYEQYF. The CDR3 nucleotides read TGTGCCAGCAGTTATCTGACAGGTCCCTACGAGCAGTACTTC.

This rearrangement joins TRBV5-1 to TRBJ2-7; D perhaps matches TRBD1 (6 bases). The CDR3 is 14 amino acids. The germline V and J ends were trimmed by 0 bases and 6 bases, with 13 bases remaining between them. Germline V lookup: CDR1 SGHRS, CDR2 YFSETQ. For the CDR3, the DNA is TGCGCCAGCAGCTTGGGAACAGGGCTGCCCGAGCAGTACTTC. Translation: CASSLGTGLPEQYF.

The chain couples TRBV7-9 to TRBJ2-5, with D tentatively TRBD1 (6 bases). CDR3 length equals 15 residues. Trimming shortened V by 3 bases and J by 4 bases, and 15 bases separated the two germline ends. Germline CDR1 and CDR2: SEHNR and FQNEAQ (reference sequence). DNA for the CDR3: TGTGCCAGCAGCTTTAACAGGGAATTTGGAGAGACCCAGTACTTC. It encodes CASSFNREFGETQYF.

This chain links TRBV5-1 with TRBJ2-1; D is perhaps TRBD1 (7 bases). The CDR3 loop spans 14 amino acids. Germline V gene lookup returns CDR1 SGHRS and CDR2 YFSETQ. V was clipped by 6 bases and J by 8 bases, with 18 bases between them. Written as DNA, the CDR3 is TGCGCCAGCACCCCTCAGGGGGGACAGCATGAGCAGTTCTTC. Translated: CASTPQGGQHEQFF.

The V and J genes are TRBV6-1 and TRBJ2-5; maybe TRBD2 (5 bases). The germline gives CDR1 MNHNS, CDR2 SASEGT. V was trimmed by 3 bases and J by 2 bases, leaving 16 bases between them. The CDR3 runs 16 residues. CDR3 region: CASSEIVGVGQETQYF. For the CDR3, the DNA is TGTGCCAGCAGTGAGATCGTGGGAGTGGGACAAGAGACCCAGTACTTC.